This TCR beta chain was recovered during a study of cytomegalovirus exposure and HLA in healthy donors. General study results and limits: In a later analysis, about 17,000 TCR beta sequences were associated with HLA alleles at 0.05 false discovery rate. A few CMV-associated chains were confirmed in vitro to be specific for CMV antigens.

In regard to this clone: The antigen remains undetermined.

The V gene lost 5 bases and the J gene lost 6 bases, with 10 bases spanning the gap. The germline V gene has CDR1 MDHEN and CDR2 SYDVKM. CDR3 length: 13 amino acids. Amplification used 60 Vbeta primers and 13 Jbeta primers. Authors' methods: Unique TCR beta chains numbered about 79 million in a later analysis, with around 10 million shared. Libraries were prepared by immunoSEQ multiplex PCR; TCRdb keeps only in-frame clonotypes and omits some of them. For V, J and clone size, that table is used; D and trimming come from the DNA. Here the sample spans some 120,000 clones, over 75% being singletons. The source is a woman under 30 in good health and CMV-seronegative. The J gene is TRBJ2-2, the V gene TRBV28; perhaps TRBD2 as D (7 bases). Sequencing was performed on PBMCs. The CDR3 region is CASSKGGAGELFF. The CDR3, as DNA: TGTGCCAGCAGTAAGGGGGGGGCCGGGGAGCTGTTTTTT.